This entry features one T cell receptor (beta chain) sequence. Its antigen is undetermined. This specimen comes from a study of CD8 T cells in Susac syndrome. Study outcomes and limitations: The study conceded that its TCR sequencing and HLA analysis involved relatively few individuals.

The study used treatment-naive patients who had stable or active relapsing-remitting disease as multiple sclerosis controls. FACS enriched CD8+ TEMRA cells, while bulk CD8+ and CD4+ were negatively isolated. From germline, CDR1 is MGHRA and CDR2 YSYEKL. The length of the CDR3 is 16 residues. Unmatched junction bases numbered 12, after V lost 4 bases and J lost 3 bases. Random hexamers served to reverse transcribe roughly 0.45 to 1 ug RNA. TCRdb re-analysed the immunoSEQ multiplex PCR reads in MiXCR, keeping a single row per CDR3 protein. This sample has about 280,000 distinct CDR3 sequences; around 83% occur once, and the top ten carry about 0.11%.

The chain carries TRBV4-1 and TRBJ2-7; 7 positions match TRBD1. The sample comprised CD8+ T cells from PBMCs. The clonotype was recovered from a human donor with multiple sclerosis. The CDR3 loop is CASSLRAGGFNYEQYF. Written as DNA, the CDR3 is TGCGCCAGCAGCCTACGGGCAGGGGGATTCAACTACGAGCAGTACTTC.